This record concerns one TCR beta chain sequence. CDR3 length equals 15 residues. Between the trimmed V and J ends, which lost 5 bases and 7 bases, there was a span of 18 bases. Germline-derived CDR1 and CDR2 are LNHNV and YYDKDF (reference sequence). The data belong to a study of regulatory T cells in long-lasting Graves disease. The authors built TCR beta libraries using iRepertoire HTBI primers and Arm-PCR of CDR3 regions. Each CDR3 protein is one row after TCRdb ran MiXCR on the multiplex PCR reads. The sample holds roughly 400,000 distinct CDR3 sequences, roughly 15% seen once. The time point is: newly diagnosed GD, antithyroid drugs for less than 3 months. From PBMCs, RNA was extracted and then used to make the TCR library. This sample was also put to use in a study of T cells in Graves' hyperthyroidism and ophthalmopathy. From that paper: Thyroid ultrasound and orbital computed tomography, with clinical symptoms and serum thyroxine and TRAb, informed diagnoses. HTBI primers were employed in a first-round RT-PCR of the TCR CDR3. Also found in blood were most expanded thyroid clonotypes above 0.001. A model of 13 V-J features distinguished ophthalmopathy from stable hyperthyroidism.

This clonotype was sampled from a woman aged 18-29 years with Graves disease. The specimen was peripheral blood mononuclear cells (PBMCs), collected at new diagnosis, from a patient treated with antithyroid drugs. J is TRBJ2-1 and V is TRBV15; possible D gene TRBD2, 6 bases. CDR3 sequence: CATSLCGTFINEQFF. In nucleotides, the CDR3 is TGTGCCACCAGCTTATGTGGGACTTTTATAAATGAGCAGTTCTTC.